Included here is one T cell receptor beta chain sequence, with context. Its cognate antigen is unknown. Clones were sequenced by immunoSEQ multiplex PCR, and TCRdb holds only the in-frame ones, with some missing. The data hold roughly 250,000 clones, with under 80% observed a single time. This sample stems from a study of cytotoxic CD8 clonotypes in ibrutinib-treated CLL. Study-wide results and caveats: Patients showed higher baseline clonality than age-matched healthy donors, and it tracked circulating CD8+ T-cell counts.

Trimming pared 0 bases from V and 6 bases from J, leaving 10 bases between. Germline lookup yields CDR1 MNHEY and CDR2 SVGAGI. The CDR3 totals 14 residues. V gene TRBV6-5 combines with J gene TRBJ2-3, with no clear D. Specimen: PBMCs, collected after 24 months of ibrutinib treatment. This sequence originates from a human donor with chronic lymphocytic leukemia. The CDR3, as DNA: TGTGCCAGCAGTTACTCGACCCCCAGTGATACGCAGTATTTT. Its translation: CASSYSTPSDTQYF.